This TCR beta chain comes out of a study of T cells in Graves' hyperthyroidism and ophthalmopathy (dated by TCRdb to the late 2010s). At the level of the whole study: Peripheral blood was collected at initial diagnosis, before any treatment. TCR V-J signatures able to tell the groups apart were searched for in a discovery cohort of more than 90 patients, of whom over 40 had Graves' ophthalmopathy and roughly 58 had stable Graves' hyperthyroidism. An independent validation cohort of under 20 hyperthyroidism patients and 17 patients who later progressed to ophthalmopathy tested prospective prediction of ophthalmopathy. The 100 discovery patients were randomly split 7:3 into training and test sets. Thyroid tissue and blood T-cell repertoires from six Graves' hyperthyroidism patients were also compared in the study. Following sampling, methimazole starting at 30 mg daily was given to hyperthyroidism patients, and high-dose intravenous methylprednisolone was given to ophthalmopathy patients. TCR Vbeta CDR3 sequencing of 120 to 150 peripheral blood samples (roughly 41 ophthalmopathy, 75 or so hyperthyroidism and some 17 progressor patients) is reported in the paper.

TCR beta CDR3 regions were amplified from RNA transcripts. For the first round of RT-PCR on the TCR CDR3, the HTBI primer set was used together with the Qiagen OneStep RT-PCR kit. Libraries were constructed in a second round of multiplex PCR, after which size selection and purification were performed. Sequencing of the libraries was done on an Illumina HiSeq2000 using paired-end 100 bp reads. Per the source publication's procedure: SOAPnuke was used to process the raw data, with reads discarded if the reads contained adapters or uncalled bases, had a mean Phred below 15, or lacked an exact constant-primer or identifier match. High-quality paired reads were merged using COPE v1.2.5, and each unique nucleotide sequence was defined as a clonotype. Clonotypes were aligned to IMGT TRBV, TRBD and TRBJ reference segments using MiTCR v1.1. The analysis included only V-J combinations with a frequency above 0.0001, which together covered approximately 99% of the repertoires. A TCS score was defined as the ratio between F50 (clonal expansion) and ExV (chaos), using BLOSUM62-based TCRdist between CDR3 peptides within each V-J. Welch's t-statistics and random forest reduced roughly 500 V-J features to roughly 13, which were used in a naive Bayes classifier (R e1071). Using fastp trimming at Q25 and MiXCR clonotype assembly, TCRdb reanalyzed the public sequencing data and kept in-frame beta chains. Rows are combined by CDR3 protein, so each entry shows the most common genes and DNA. The V and J calls here are based on TCRdb, not the publication. This sample has about 560,000 distinct CDR3 sequences in its table, and approximately 15% of those were observed once. The leading ten clones occupy around 18% of the sample.

The junction shows trimming of 6 bases on V and 11 bases on J, and the gene matches do not reach 8 bases of it. Spanning cysteine to phenylalanine, the CDR3 consists of 14 amino acids. Of the read, only the CDR3 DNA is kept; its 42 bases are in frame from base 1. In the germline V gene, CDR1 corresponds to MDHEN and CDR2 to SYDVKM. Regarding this clonotype: Its antigen specificity is not known. No base quality values were provided; no much bigger clone lies one nucleotide off.

Beyond this particular receptor, the publication reports: In validation, progression to ophthalmopathy was predicted by the model with more than 65% sensitivity and about 72% specificity, a median of approximately 6.5 months before onset. A model built on a 13 V-J signature distinguished ophthalmopathy from stable hyperthyroidism, reaching 85% to 90% sensitivity and 81.08% specificity in cross-validation and 80%/75% in testing. Blood samples also contained most of the expanded thyroid clonotypes (frequency above 0.001), which suggests that blood repertoires may reflect thyroid immune responses. Sample size was not statistically predetermined, and blinding of investigators to group allocation was not performed.

Stable Graves' hyperthyroidism was defined as the absence of progression to ophthalmopathy over 18 months of follow-up. Hyperthyroidism patients were newly diagnosed, had a disease duration of under 2 months, and were aged 18 to 65 years. Exclusion was applied to patients with uncontrolled infections, other autoimmune diseases, pregnancy or lactation. Diagnoses were established on the basis of clinical symptoms, serum thyroxine and TRAb, thyroid ultrasound, and orbital computed tomography. PBMCs were isolated from 7.5 to 10 ml of fresh peripheral blood by Ficoll-Paque density gradient centrifugation. Total RNA was extracted with Trizol reagent, and quality was checked on an Agilent 2100 Bioanalyzer.

The sequence was collected from a woman between 18 and 30 years old with Graves' hyperthyroidism. The rearranged chain carries TRBV28 and TRBJ1-6; the junction holds 9 bases that match TRBD1. The material sequenced was blood. The CDR3 protein is CASRQQGAYTPLHF. The bases read TGTGCCAGCAGGCAACAGGGGGCGTATACACCCCTCCACTTT.